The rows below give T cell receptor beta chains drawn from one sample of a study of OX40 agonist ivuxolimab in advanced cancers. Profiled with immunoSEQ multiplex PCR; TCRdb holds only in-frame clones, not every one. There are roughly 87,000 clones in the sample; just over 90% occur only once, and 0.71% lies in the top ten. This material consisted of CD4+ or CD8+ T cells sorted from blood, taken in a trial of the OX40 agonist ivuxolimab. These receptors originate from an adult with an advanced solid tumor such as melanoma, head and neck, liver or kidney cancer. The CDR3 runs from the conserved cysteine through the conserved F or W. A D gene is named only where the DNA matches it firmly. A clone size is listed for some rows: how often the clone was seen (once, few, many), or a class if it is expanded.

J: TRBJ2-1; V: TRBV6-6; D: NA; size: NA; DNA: TGTGCCAGCAGACACGAGGGGGTCCCTCCCTACAATGAGCAGTTCTTC; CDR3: CASRHEGVPPYNEQFF
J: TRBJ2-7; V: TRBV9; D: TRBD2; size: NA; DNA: TGTGCCAGCAGCGTAGTCGCCGGCGCGGGAGCTTACGAGCAGTACTTC; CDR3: CASSVVAGAGAYEQYF
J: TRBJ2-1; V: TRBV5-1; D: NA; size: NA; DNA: TGCGCCAGCAGCTTGGTAGGGGAAGACCACAATGAGCAGTTCTTC; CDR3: CASSLVGEDHNEQFF
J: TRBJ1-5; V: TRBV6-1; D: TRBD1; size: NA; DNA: TGTGCCAGCAACCCCGACAGGGGGCACAATCAGCCCCAGCATTTT; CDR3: CASNPDRGHNQPQHF
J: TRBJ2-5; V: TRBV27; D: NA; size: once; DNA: TGTGCCAGCGGCTGGGGGCCTCAAGAGACCCAGTACTTC; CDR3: CASGWGPQETQYF
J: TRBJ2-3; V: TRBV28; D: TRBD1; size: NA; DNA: TGTGCCAGCAGCTGGTCGCCAGGGGGCCCCACAGATACGCAGTATTTT; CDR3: CASSWSPGGPTDTQYF
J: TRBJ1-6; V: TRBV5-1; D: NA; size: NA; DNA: TGCGCCAGCAGCTCTCCAGGTCGACCCCTCCACTTT; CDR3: CASSSPGRPLHF
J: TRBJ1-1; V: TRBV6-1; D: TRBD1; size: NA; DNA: TGTGCCAGCAGTGAGGCAGGGGGAGCTTTCTTT; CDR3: CASSEAGGAFF
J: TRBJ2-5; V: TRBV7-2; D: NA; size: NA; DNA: TGTGCCAGCAGCTTAGAACGGGCCCAAGAGACCCAGTACTTC; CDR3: CASSLERAQETQYF
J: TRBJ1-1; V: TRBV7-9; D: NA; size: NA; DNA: TGTGCCAGCAGCTTACAGGGACTGGTGAACACTGAAGCTTTCTTT; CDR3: CASSLQGLVNTEAFF
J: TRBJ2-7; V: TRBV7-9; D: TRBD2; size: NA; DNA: TGTGCCAGCAGCCTCTGGACTAGCGGGAACTCCTACGAGCAGTACTTC; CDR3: CASSLWTSGNSYEQYF
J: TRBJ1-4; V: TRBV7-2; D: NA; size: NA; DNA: TGTGCCAGCGGCAGGGACGCAACTAATGAAAAACTGTTTTTT; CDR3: CASGRDATNEKLFF
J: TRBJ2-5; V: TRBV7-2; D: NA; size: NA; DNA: TGTGCCAGCAGCTTAGCGGGGGGCGGTGAGACCCAGTACTTC; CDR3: CASSLAGGGETQYF
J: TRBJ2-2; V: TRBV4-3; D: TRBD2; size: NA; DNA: TGCGCCAGCAGCCTGGGACTAGCGCCCACCGGGGAGCTGTTTTTT; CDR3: CASSLGLAPTGELFF
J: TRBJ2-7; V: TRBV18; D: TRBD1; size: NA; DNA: TGTGCCAGCTCACCGCGGACAGGGTCCCCCTACGAGCAGTACTTC; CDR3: CASSPRTGSPYEQYF
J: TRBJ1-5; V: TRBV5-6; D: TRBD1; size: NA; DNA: TGTGCCAGCAGCTGGAGGGGACAGGGGGCTACTCAGCCCCAGCATTTT; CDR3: CASSWRGQGATQPQHF
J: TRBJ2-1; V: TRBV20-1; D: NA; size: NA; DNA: TGCAGTGCTAGAGAGGACAATGAGCAGTTCTTC; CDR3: CSAREDNEQFF
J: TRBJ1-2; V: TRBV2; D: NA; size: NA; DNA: TGTGCCAGCAACCGGGGGGCGAGTTCGGGCTACACCTTC; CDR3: CASNRGASSGYTF
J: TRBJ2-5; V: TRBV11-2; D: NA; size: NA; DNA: TGTGCCAGCAGCTCCAGCGGGCCTGGGACCCAGTACTTC; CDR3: CASSSSGPGTQYF
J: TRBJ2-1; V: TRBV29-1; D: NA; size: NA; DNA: TGCAGCGTTGAGGGATTCCTCCCGGGACCATACAATGAGCAGTTCTTC; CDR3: CSVEGFLPGPYNEQFF
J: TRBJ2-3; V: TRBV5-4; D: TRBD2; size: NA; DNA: TGTGCCAGCAGCTTTCCCAGCGGGGAATTTACAGATACGCAGTATTTT; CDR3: CASSFPSGEFTDTQYF
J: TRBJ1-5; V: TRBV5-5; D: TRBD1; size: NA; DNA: TGTGCCAGCAGCTTGGGGTCCGGGACAGGCCATAGCAATCAGCCCCAGCATTTT; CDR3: CASSLGSGTGHSNQPQHF
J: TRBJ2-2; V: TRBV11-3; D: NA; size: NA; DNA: TGTGCCAGCACCCAGGGAAGGGCGAACACCGGGGAGCTGTTTTTT; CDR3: CASTQGRANTGELFF
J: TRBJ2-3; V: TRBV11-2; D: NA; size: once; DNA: TGTGCCAGCAGCTTAGGCCTTGGGACGGAGACAGATACGCAGTATTTT; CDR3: CASSLGLGTETDTQYF
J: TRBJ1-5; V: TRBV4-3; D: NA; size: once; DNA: TGCGCCAGCAGCCAAGATCGGTCCTATCCCCAGCATTTT; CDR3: CASSQDRSYPQHF
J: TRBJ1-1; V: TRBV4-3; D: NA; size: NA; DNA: TGCGCCAGCAGCCAAGGATGGGCTTTATGGGACACTGAAGCTTTCTTT; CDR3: CASSQGWALWDTEAFF
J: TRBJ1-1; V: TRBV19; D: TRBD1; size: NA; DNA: TGTGCCAGTAGTATAGATAGGGACAGGGGACTCATGAACACTGAAGCTTTCTTT; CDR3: CASSIDRDRGLMNTEAFF
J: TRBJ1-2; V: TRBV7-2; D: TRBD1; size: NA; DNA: TGTGCCAGCACCGGGGACAGGGTAGCCTATGGCTACACCTTC; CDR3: CASTGDRVAYGYTF
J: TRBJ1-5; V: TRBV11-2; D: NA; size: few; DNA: TGTGCCAGCAGCTACGGTTTTAATCAGCCCCAGCATTTT; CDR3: CASSYGFNQPQHF
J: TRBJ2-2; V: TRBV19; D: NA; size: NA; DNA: TGTGCCAGTAGTATAGACAGGACTATGAACACCGGGGAGCTGTTTTTT; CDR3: CASSIDRTMNTGELFF
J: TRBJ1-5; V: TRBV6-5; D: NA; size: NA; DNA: TGTGCCAGCAGTTCCAGAGGTCAGCCCCAGCATTTT; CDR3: CASSSRGQPQHF
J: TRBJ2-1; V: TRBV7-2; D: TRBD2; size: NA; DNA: TGTGCCAGCAGCTTAGGCCTCCTAGCGGGAGGGCCGCAGTTCTTC; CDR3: CASSLGLLAGGPQFF
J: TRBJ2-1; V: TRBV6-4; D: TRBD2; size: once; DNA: TGTGCCAGCAGTGAGGCGGGGGTCTTACGTGAGCAGTTCTTC; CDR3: CASSEAGVLREQFF
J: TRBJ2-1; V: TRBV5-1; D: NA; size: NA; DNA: TGCGCCAGCAGTCTGGTTATGGCCTCAAACAATGAGCAGTTCTTC; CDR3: CASSLVMASNNEQFF
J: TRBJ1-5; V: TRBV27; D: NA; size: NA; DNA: TGTGCCAGCAGTCCCCTTAACGGTGGCAATCAGCCCCAGCATTTT; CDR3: CASSPLNGGNQPQHF
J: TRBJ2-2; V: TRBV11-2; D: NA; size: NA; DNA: TGTGCCAGCAGCTTAAATCCTCCTACTAGTCCCGGGGAGCTGTTTTTT; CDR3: CASSLNPPTSPGELFF
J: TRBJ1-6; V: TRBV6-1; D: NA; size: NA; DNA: TGTGCCAGCATGGGGTACTATAATTCACCCCTCCACTTT; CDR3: CASMGYYNSPLHF
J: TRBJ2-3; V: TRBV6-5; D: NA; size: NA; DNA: TGTGCCAGCAGTTACCGGGGGGCTATGGGCACAGATACGCAGTATTTT; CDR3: CASSYRGAMGTDTQYF
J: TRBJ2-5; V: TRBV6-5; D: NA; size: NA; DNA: TGTGCCAGCAGTTATGGCCAGGACCAGGCCCAGTACTTC; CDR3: CASSYGQDQAQYF
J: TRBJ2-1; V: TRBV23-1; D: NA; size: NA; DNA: TGCGCCAGCAGTCAATCGGGGGAGTGGACCTACAATGAGCAGTTCTTC; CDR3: CASSQSGEWTYNEQFF
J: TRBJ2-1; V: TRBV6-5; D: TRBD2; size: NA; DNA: TGTGCCAGCAGTTACTCGTTACTAGCGGTTTACAATGAGCAGTTCTTC; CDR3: CASSYSLLAVYNEQFF
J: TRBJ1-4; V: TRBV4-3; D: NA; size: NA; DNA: TGCGCCAGCAGCCAAGACCCCGGGCCCGCCAGTAATGAAAAACTGTTTTTT; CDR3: CASSQDPGPASNEKLFF
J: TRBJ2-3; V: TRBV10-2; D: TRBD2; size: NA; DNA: TGCGCCAGTCTAGCGGGAGCGGGGGATACGCAGTATTTT; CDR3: CASLAGAGDTQYF
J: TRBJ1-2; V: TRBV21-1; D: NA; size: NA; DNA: TGTGCCAGCAGCAAAGAACTCAGGAGAACTAACTATGGCTACACCTTC; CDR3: CASSKELRRTNYGYTF